The 21 T cell receptor beta chains below all came from one sample that was sequenced in a study of identical twins. TCRdb re-analysed the 5' RACE reads in MiXCR, keeping a single row per CDR3 protein. Seen here are approximately 220,000 distinct CDR3 sequences, about 7.5% observed once, and the top ten hold 1.5% to 2.5%. These records were also assigned to another study, of yellow fever vaccine responses in identical twins.

The sample consisted of memory (CD45RO+) T cells sorted from blood. The receptors stem from a woman aged 18 to 35 in good health.

There are many counts of this clonotype. The CDR3 here is CASSPEGGAEGPDTQYF. Here the CDR3 DNA reads TGTGCCAGCAGTCCGGAGGGGGGAGCGGAGGGCCCAGATACGCAGTATTTT. J is TRBJ2-3 and V is TRBV12-3 or TRBV12-4; the D gene could be TRBD1 or TRBD2 (6 bases each). This CDR3 region has 17 residues. V lost 5 bases and J lost 4, with 22 bases in between.

A note on this clonotype: A much larger clone lies one base from this, so it may be a read error. The chain links TRBV28 to TRBJ2-2, with a possible D match to TRBD2 (5 bases). Germline CDR1 reads MDHEN; CDR2 reads SYDVKM. The CDR3 runs to 14 residues. The CDR3 reads CASSLSGGTGELVF. In nucleotides, the CDR3 is TGTGCCAGCAGTTTAAGCGGAGGCACCGGGGAGCTGGTTTTT.

This chain links TRBV12-3 or TRBV12-4 with TRBJ1-1; no clear D gene. The CDR3 has 14 residues. V was pared by 9 bases and J by 1 base, with 15 bases between. CDR3 coding DNA: TGTGCCAGTAAAAATAGGGAGCGGAACACTGAAGCTTTCTTT. Protein product: CASKNRERNTEAFF.

The CDR3 protein is CASSFGAWGYTF. In DNA, the CDR3 is TGTGCCAGCAGTTTTGGGGCCTGGGGCTACACCTTC. V and J are TRBV28 and TRBJ1-2; the D gene is possibly TRBD1 (5 bases). The CDR3 totals 12 residues. V was clipped by 3 bases and J by 8 bases, with 10 bases between them. Germline CDR1 MDHEN, CDR2 SYDVKM.

This clonotype was recorded at least ten times. The chain links TRBV25-1 to TRBJ2-1, with TRBD2 matching 9 bases. In germline, CDR1 is MGHDK, CDR2 SYGVNS. CDR3 length: 15 residues. The J segment lost 2 bases and the V segment lost 2 bases, leaving 1 base of the junction unmatched. The CDR3, as DNA: TGTGCCAGCAGTGAAGCTAGCGGGACCTACAATGAGCAGTTCTTC. Its translation is CASSEASGTYNEQFF.

This clonotype was observed at least ten times. The chain is built from TRBV2 and TRBJ1-5, with TRBD1 matching over 8 bases. The germline CDR1 and CDR2 sequences are SNHLY and FYNNEI. This CDR3 comprises 15 residues. With V trimmed by 6 bases and J by 3 bases, 7 bases remained unmatched. The CDR3 nucleotides are TGTGCCAGCAGCCAGGACAGGGCGTACAATCAGCCCCAGCATTTT. Translated, it gives CASSQDRAYNQPQHF.

In this sample, this clonotype turned up many times. The CDR3 nucleotides read TGCAGTGCTAGAGATCCCTCAGCTGAGGGGTGGGAGCAGTACTTC. It encodes CSARDPSAEGWEQYF. The rearrangement joins TRBV20-1 to TRBJ2-7, with D perhaps given as TRBD1 or TRBD2 (5 bases each). In germline, CDR1 is DFQATT, CDR2 SNEGSKA (reference sequence). V shed 0 bases and J shed 7 bases, with 19 bases lying between them. CDR3 size: 15 residues.

This clonotype was seen at least ten times. The V call is TRBV12-3 or TRBV12-4, the J call TRBJ2-2; maybe TRBD1 (6 bases). The CDR3 length is 13 residues. Trimming pared 3 bases from V and 5 bases from J, leaving 7 bases between. The CDR3 reads CASSFTGTGELFF. CDR3 nucleotides: TGTGCCAGCAGTTTTACAGGGACCGGGGAGCTGTTTTTT.

The chain employs TRBV29-1 and TRBJ2-5; 10 positions agree with TRBD2. CDR1 SQVTM and CDR2 ANQGSEA come from the germline V gene. The V gene end was trimmed by 6 bases and the J gene end by 3 bases; junction bases not matched to a gene: 7. The CDR3 is made up of 14 amino acids. CDR3 region: CSVGQGLAEETQYF. In DNA, the CDR3 is TGCAGCGTAGGGCAAGGACTAGCGGAAGAGACCCAGTACTTC. The full variable domain, in which reference TRBV29-1 and TRBJ2-5 provide the parts outside the CDR3, is SAVISQKPSRDICQRGTSLTIQCQVDSQVTMMFWYRQQPGQSLTLIATANQGSEATYESGFVIDKFPISRPNLTFSTLTVSNMSPEDSSIYLCSVGQGLAEETQYFGPGTRLLVL.

This clonotype was seen many times. The V call is TRBV7-9, the J call TRBJ2-5; no reliable D call. The CDR3 covers 13 residues. Trimming left V 2 bases short and J 2 bases short, with 6 bases between. Per the germline V gene, CDR1 is SEHNR and CDR2 is FQNEAQ (reference sequence). The CDR3 bases are TGTGCCAGCAGCTTAAAGGGACAAGAGACCCAGTACTTC. This encodes CASSLKGQETQYF.

This clonotype was picked up a small number of times. The gene calls are TRBV7-2 and TRBJ2-2; 7 nucleotides match TRBD2. Per germline, CDR1 SGHTA and CDR2 FQGNSA. The CDR3 covers 13 residues. Losses at the gene ends were 1 base for V and 8 bases for J; bases not matched to a gene: 1. CDR3 nucleotide sequence: TGTGCCAGCAGCTTAGTGCGGGAGGGGGAGCTGTTTTTT. It is translated as CASSLVREGELFF.

In DNA form, the CDR3 reads TGTGCCAGCAGTTTATATGCGGGGGAGTACACCGGGGAGCTGTTTTTT. As protein: CASSLYAGEYTGELFF. V is TRBV27 and J is TRBJ2-2; 7 bases align to TRBD2. The CDR3 contains 16 residues. The V gene end was trimmed by 1 base and the J gene end by 3 bases; junction bases not matched to a gene: 5. Germline V lookup: CDR1 MNHEY, CDR2 SMNVEV (reference sequence).

There are many counts of this clonotype. The CDR3 sequence is CSVARAPVDEQYF. CDR3 sequence (DNA): TGCAGCGTTGCAAGGGCGCCTGTGGACGAGCAGTACTTC. This chain links TRBV29-1 with TRBJ2-7, with no clear D. The germline V gene has CDR1 SQVTM and CDR2 ANQGSEA. The CDR3 has 13 amino acids. Trimming stripped 4 bases from V and 5 bases from J, with 15 bases between.

The chain couples TRBV20-1 to TRBJ2-7, with TRBD1 as a possible D gene (6 bases). The V gene lost 0 bases and the J gene lost 2 bases, with 14 bases spanning the gap. CDR1 is DFQATT, CDR2 SNEGSKA, per germline (reference sequence). The CDR3 length is 15 residues. The CDR3 DNA reads TGCAGTGCTAGAGATTATGTAAGGGGGACCTACGAGCAGTACTTC. Translating it yields CSARDYVRGTYEQYF.

At least ten counts were recorded for this clonotype. J is TRBJ2-2 and V is TRBV7-2, with 10 bases fitting TRBD1. The ends lost 5 bases at V and 6 bases at J; junction bases unmatched: 12. CDR1 SGHTA and CDR2 FQGNSA come from the germline V gene. There are 17 residues in the CDR3. The CDR3 sequence is CASSLYEGQGFAGELFF. DNA of the CDR3: TGTGCCAGCAGCCTTTACGAGGGACAGGGGTTCGCCGGGGAGCTGTTTTTT.

CDR3 nucleotides: TGCGCCAGCAGTGATTCACTAGCGGGAGGTGATACGCAGTATTTT. This codes for CASSDSLAGGDTQYF. This sequence joins TRBV10-2 and TRBJ2-3; 12 nucleotides match TRBD2. Germline lookup yields CDR1 WSHSY and CDR2 SAAADI. The CDR3 runs to 15 residues. V was pared by 3 bases and J by 6 bases, with 4 bases of the junction left unmatched.

The gene calls are TRBV5-5 and TRBJ2-1; D remains ambiguous. Between the trimmed V and J ends, which lost 4 bases and 6 bases, there was a span of 17 bases. CDR3 length: 15 amino acids. CDR1 is SGHKS, CDR2 YYEKEE, per germline (reference sequence). The CDR3 sequence is CASSPYINSPNEQFF. In nucleotides, the CDR3 is TGTGCCAGCAGCCCCTATATTAACAGTCCCAATGAGCAGTTCTTC.

This chain uses TRBV7-8 with TRBJ2-5, with 9 bases fitting TRBD2. The CDR3 is 16 amino acids. Germline-derived CDR1 and CDR2 are SGHVS and FQNEAQ. Losses at the gene ends were 1 base for V and 5 bases for J; bases not matched to a gene: 8. The DNA of the CDR3 is TGTGCCAGCAGCTTAGTTTCGAGCGGGAGGCGCGAGACCCAGTACTTC. Its protein is CASSLVSSGRRETQYF.

This clonotype was seen only a few times. The V call is TRBV28, the J call TRBJ1-4, with TRBD1 matching over 8 bases. Germline trimming cut 7 bases from V and 8 bases from J; bases unmatched to any gene: 6. The CDR3 totals 13 residues. From germline, CDR1 is MDHEN and CDR2 SYDVKM. The CDR3, as DNA: TGTGCCAGCACAGGACAGGGTAAAGAAAAACTGTTTTTT. Translated, it gives CASTGQGKEKLFF.

This clonotype was seen more than once but under ten times. The DNA for the CDR3 is TGTGCCAGCAGCAAGGACGAGAGAGACATTCAGTACTTC. Its protein is CASSKDERDIQYF. This chain joins TRBV6-2 or TRBV6-3 and TRBJ2-4; D gene ambiguous. Trimming took off 6 bases at V and 8 bases at J, with 14 bases between the two ends. The CDR3 has 13 amino acids. Germline V gene lookup returns CDR1 MNHEY and CDR2 SVGEGT.

This clonotype was seen repeatedly, ten times or more. V usage is TRBV7-2 and J usage is TRBJ2-7; 8 nucleotides agree with TRBD2. CDR3 length equals 15 residues. J gave up 2 bases and V 1 base, and 4 bases lay outside the gene matches. The germline V gene encodes CDR1 SGHTA and CDR2 FQGNSA. CDR3 DNA: TGTGCCAGCAGCTTAGAACGCGGGAGGACCTACGAGCAGTACTTC. Residues: CASSLERGRTYEQYF.